This T cell receptor (beta chain) derives from a study of early T cells in non-severe SARS-CoV-2 infection. Overall study: Unsorted whole blood bulk RNA was sequenced, with unpaired chains. Study observations and caveats: Lookups in VDJdb leaned toward anti-spike CD8 responses and missed private and CD4 specificities.

A note on this clonotype: Its cognate antigen is unknown.

There are 13 residues in the CDR3. Per the germline V gene, CDR1 is SGHTA and CDR2 is FQGNSA. V dropped 5 bases and J dropped 5 bases, with 12 bases sitting between them. Unique molecular identifiers were attached to individual cDNA molecules. From the 5' RACE reads, TCRdb called clonotypes with MiXCR, one entry per CDR3 protein. The data show 40,000 to 60,000 distinct CDR3 sequences, around 10% seen once. V and J are TRBV7-2 and TRBJ2-5, with D possibly being TRBD1 or TRBD2 (5 bases each). The source is an adult who was a healthcare worker with PCR-confirmed SARS-CoV-2 infection or an uninfected control (not recorded which). Sequenced sample: whole blood. The CDR3 nucleotides are TGTGCCAGCAGCCCTCCTTGGGGGGAGACCCAGTACTTC. Amino acids: CASSPPWGETQYF.